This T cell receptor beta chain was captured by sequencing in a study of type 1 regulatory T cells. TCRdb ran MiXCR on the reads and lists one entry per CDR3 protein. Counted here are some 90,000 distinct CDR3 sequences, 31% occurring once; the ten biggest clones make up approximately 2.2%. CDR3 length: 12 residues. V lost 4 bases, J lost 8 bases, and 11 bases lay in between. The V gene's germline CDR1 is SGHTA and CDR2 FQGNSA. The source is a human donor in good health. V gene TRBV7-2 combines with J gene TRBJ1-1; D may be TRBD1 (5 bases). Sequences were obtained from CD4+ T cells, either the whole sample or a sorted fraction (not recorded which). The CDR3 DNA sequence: TGTGCCAGCAGCTCGGACACCGTAGAAGCTTTCTTT. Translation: CASSSDTVEAFF.